This T cell receptor (beta chain) was sequenced during a study of early T cells in non-severe SARS-CoV-2 infection. Overall study context: The sequenced material was bulk RNA from unsorted whole blood, and its chains were unpaired. Broader study findings: Matching results from VDJdb favored anti-spike CD8 responses, leaving private and CD4 specificities undetected.

Attached unique molecular identifiers marked individual cDNA molecules. MiXCR was run by TCRdb on the 5' RACE reads, yielding one entry per CDR3 protein. Found here are tens of thousands of distinct CDR3 sequences, more than 9% of them singletons; the top ten hold around 9.6%. This clonotype has a count of ten or more. What it recognizes is unknown. The clonotype was recovered from an adult who was a healthcare worker with PCR-confirmed SARS-CoV-2 infection or an uninfected control (not recorded which). Source material: whole blood.

The CDR3 DNA reads TGCGCCAGCAGCATAACAGGGGTTGGCACTGAAGCTTTCTTT. It yields the protein CASSITGVGTEAFF. V gene TRBV5-1 combines with J gene TRBJ1-1, with 7 nucleotides matching TRBD1. CDR3 length: 14 amino acids. The germline V gene has CDR1 SGHRS and CDR2 YFSETQ. V was pared by 4 bases and J by 4 bases, with 7 bases of the junction left unmatched.